These T cell receptor beta chains were read from a single sample in a study of metastatic and nonmetastatic thyroid tumors. Through MiXCR, TCRdb re-clonotyped the PCR reads. Of roughly 25,000 clones in the sample, 13% were seen once. The sequencing sample was made of blood. The receptor set was obtained from a female donor with papillary thyroid cancer or a benign thyroid nodule (not recorded which). Some clones in this sample may be carry-over from other donors' samples. Both conserved end residues are part of each CDR3. Each record gives: CDR3 protein, CDR3 DNA, clone size, V gene, D gene, J gene. D genes are given only for firm matches. Clone size is stated in some rows and not others, as once, few, many or a class when expanded.

CDR3 protein: CASSSRRRLAGGYEQYF
CDR3 DNA: TGTGCCAGCAGCTCGCGTCGGAGACTAGCGGGAGGGTACGAGCAGTACTTC
clone size: -
V gene: TRBV11-2
D gene: TRBD2
J gene: TRBJ2-7

CDR3 protein: CSVRGGNTEAFF
CDR3 DNA: TGCAGCGTTCGGGGTGGGAACACTGAAGCTTTCTTT
clone size: many
V gene: TRBV29-1
D gene: -
J gene: TRBJ1-1

CDR3 protein: CASRHRTFADTQYF
CDR3 DNA: TGTGCCAGCAGACATCGAACGTTTGCAGATACGCAGTATTTT
clone size: few
V gene: TRBV6-2/TRBV6-3
D gene: -
J gene: TRBJ2-3

CDR3 protein: CASSEGDRDRQETQYF
CDR3 DNA: TGTGCCAGCAGCGAGGGGGACCGGGACCGCCAAGAGACCCAGTACTTC
clone size: many
V gene: TRBV9
D gene: -
J gene: TRBJ2-5

CDR3 protein: CASSPMGPRNEQYF
CDR3 DNA: TGTGCCAGCAGCCCCATGGGGCCGAGAAACGAGCAGTACTTC
clone size: -
V gene: TRBV6-1
D gene: -
J gene: TRBJ2-7

CDR3 protein: CASSLGRVLGTGNTIYF
CDR3 DNA: TGTGCCAGCAGCTTAGGACGGGTATTAGGGACTGGAAACACCATATATTTT
clone size: -
V gene: TRBV11-2
D gene: -
J gene: TRBJ1-3

CDR3 protein: CSATELAGADTQYF
CDR3 DNA: TGCAGTGCTACCGAGCTAGCGGGGGCAGATACGCAGTATTTT
clone size: -
V gene: TRBV20-1
D gene: TRBD2
J gene: TRBJ2-3

CDR3 protein: CASTIIGALNVLTF
CDR3 DNA: TGTGCCAGCACCATAATCGGGGCCCTCAACGTCCTGACTTTC
clone size: -
V gene: TRBV6-2/TRBV6-3
D gene: -
J gene: TRBJ2-6

CDR3 protein: CASSPSTSGRYIQYF
CDR3 DNA: TGTGCCAGCTCACCTAGCACTAGCGGGAGGTACATTCAGTACTTC
clone size: many
V gene: TRBV18
D gene: TRBD2
J gene: TRBJ2-4

CDR3 protein: CASSGTGMNTEAFF
CDR3 DNA: TGTGCCAGCAGTGGGACAGGGATGAACACTGAAGCTTTCTTT
clone size: many
V gene: TRBV27
D gene: TRBD1
J gene: TRBJ1-1

CDR3 protein: CSARESRGSNSPLHF
CDR3 DNA: TGCAGTGCTAGAGAATCGCGGGGTTCCAATTCACCCCTCCACTTT
clone size: many
V gene: TRBV20-1
D gene: -
J gene: TRBJ1-6

CDR3 protein: CASMSLRTRGNTGELFF
CDR3 DNA: TGTGCCAGCATGAGTCTTCGGACTAGGGGGAACACCGGGGAGCTATTTTTT
clone size: few
V gene: TRBV12-3/TRBV12-4
D gene: -
J gene: TRBJ2-2

CDR3 protein: CASSRDRVSLSPLHF
CDR3 DNA: TGTGCCAGCTCCCGGGACAGGGTGTCCCTTTCACCCCTCCACTTT
clone size: many
V gene: TRBV27
D gene: TRBD1
J gene: TRBJ1-6

CDR3 protein: CASSTSYRFSGNTIYF
CDR3 DNA: TGTGCCAGCAGTACCTCCTACAGGTTCTCTGGAAACACCATATATTTT
clone size: many
V gene: TRBV6-1
D gene: -
J gene: TRBJ1-3

CDR3 protein: CSARGRLAGYTGELFF
CDR3 DNA: TGCAGTGCTAGGGGAAGACTAGCGGGATACACCGGGGAGCTGTTTTTT
clone size: medium-sized
V gene: TRBV20-1
D gene: TRBD2
J gene: TRBJ2-2

CDR3 protein: CASSYFLLGSPLHF
CDR3 DNA: TGTGCCAGCAGTTACTTTCTTTTGGGCTCACCCCTCCACTTT
clone size: many
V gene: TRBV6-5
D gene: -
J gene: TRBJ1-6

CDR3 protein: CASIPQGRGNEKLFF
CDR3 DNA: TGTGCCAGCATTCCGCAGGGTCGAGGTAATGAAAAACTGTTTTTT
clone size: many
V gene: TRBV6-4
D gene: -
J gene: TRBJ1-4

CDR3 protein: CASSSYRDRKFF
CDR3 DNA: TGTGCCAGCAGCTCATACCGGGACAGGAAGTTCTTC
clone size: many
V gene: TRBV7-2
D gene: TRBD1
J gene: TRBJ2-1

CDR3 protein: CASGALAGDSYNEQLF
CDR3 DNA: TGTGCCAGCGGCGCATTAGCGGGAGACTCCTACAATGAGCAGCTCTTC
clone size: -
V gene: TRBV9
D gene: TRBD2
J gene: TRBJ2-1

CDR3 protein: CASSHWGAGELAEGHEQYF
CDR3 DNA: TGTGCCAGCAGCCACTGGGGCGCCGGGGAACTAGCGGAGGGGCACGAGCAGTACTTC
clone size: many
V gene: TRBV13
D gene: TRBD2
J gene: TRBJ2-7

CDR3 protein: CASSILVRFSTDTQYF
CDR3 DNA: TGTGCCAGCAGCATCTTGGTCAGGTTCAGCACAGATACGCAGTATTTT
clone size: -
V gene: TRBV27
D gene: -
J gene: TRBJ2-3

CDR3 protein: CSARRETGELFF
CDR3 DNA: TGCAGTGCTAGGCGGGAGACCGGGGAGCTGTTTTTT
clone size: -
V gene: TRBV20-1
D gene: TRBD2
J gene: TRBJ2-2

CDR3 protein: CASSLTGGETQYF
CDR3 DNA: TGTGCCAGCAGTCTTACAGGAGGTGAGACCCAGTACTTC
clone size: many
V gene: TRBV3-1
D gene: -
J gene: TRBJ2-5

CDR3 protein: CASSLTGAAETQYF
CDR3 DNA: TGTGCCAGCAGTTTGACGGGAGCGGCGGAGACCCAGTACTTC
clone size: many
V gene: TRBV12-3/TRBV12-4
D gene: -
J gene: TRBJ2-5

CDR3 protein: CASNLHRDYGYTF
CDR3 DNA: TGTGCCAGCAACTTGCACAGGGACTATGGCTACACCTTC
clone size: many
V gene: TRBV5-6
D gene: -
J gene: TRBJ1-2

CDR3 protein: CASSLKETQYF
CDR3 DNA: TGTGCCAGCTCACTTAAAGAGACCCAGTACTTC
clone size: many
V gene: TRBV18
D gene: -
J gene: TRBJ2-5

CDR3 protein: CASTHYRGPYNEQFF
CDR3 DNA: TGTGCCAGCACCCATTATCGGGGCCCCTACAATGAGCAGTTCTTC
clone size: many
V gene: TRBV7-8
D gene: -
J gene: TRBJ2-1

CDR3 protein: CASSIASGRPYEQYF
CDR3 DNA: TGTGCCAGTAGTATAGCTAGCGGGAGACCCTACGAGCAGTACTTC
clone size: many
V gene: TRBV19
D gene: TRBD2
J gene: TRBJ2-7

CDR3 protein: CASSLGMSEQYF
CDR3 DNA: TGCGCCAGCAGCTTGGGAATGAGCGAGCAGTACTTC
clone size: medium-sized
V gene: TRBV5-1
D gene: -
J gene: TRBJ2-7

CDR3 protein: CSAPFTLEDREYEKLLF
CDR3 DNA: TGCAGTGCCCCATTCACGCTGGAGGACAGGGAATATGAAAAACTGCTTTTT
clone size: -
V gene: TRBV20-1
D gene: TRBD1
J gene: TRBJ1-4

CDR3 protein: CSANDRSYEQYF
CDR3 DNA: TGCAGTGCAAACGACAGGTCCTACGAGCAGTACTTC
clone size: many
V gene: TRBV20-1
D gene: -
J gene: TRBJ2-7

CDR3 protein: CSVEGSEGAETQYF
CDR3 DNA: TGCAGCGTTGAAGGGTCAGAGGGGGCGGAGACCCAGTACTTC
clone size: -
V gene: TRBV29-1
D gene: TRBD1
J gene: TRBJ2-5

CDR3 protein: CGGGRARETQYF
CDR3 DNA: TGCGGGGGAGGGAGGGCCCGCGAGACCCAGTACTTC
clone size: many
V gene: TRBV2
D gene: TRBD2
J gene: TRBJ2-5

CDR3 protein: CASSLTSGRNNEQFF
CDR3 DNA: TGTGCCAGCAGCTTAACTAGCGGGAGGAACAATGAGCAGTTCTTC
clone size: medium-sized
V gene: TRBV7-3
D gene: TRBD2
J gene: TRBJ2-1

CDR3 protein: CASSQDWGTGGVDEQFF
CDR3 DNA: TGCGCCAGCAGCCAAGATTGGGGGACAGGGGGGGTGGATGAGCAGTTCTTC
clone size: many
V gene: TRBV4-3
D gene: TRBD1
J gene: TRBJ2-1

CDR3 protein: CASSPGQGMPYEQYF
CDR3 DNA: TGTGCCAGCAGCCCGGGACAGGGAATGCCCTACGAGCAGTACTTC
clone size: medium-sized
V gene: TRBV11-1
D gene: TRBD1
J gene: TRBJ2-7

CDR3 protein: CASSQIGQGEQYF
CDR3 DNA: TGCGCCAGCAGCCAAATCGGACAGGGCGAGCAGTACTTC
clone size: medium-sized
V gene: TRBV4-3
D gene: TRBD1
J gene: TRBJ2-7

CDR3 protein: CASSLDRETQYF
CDR3 DNA: TGTGCCAGCAGCTTGGACCGGGAGACCCAGTACTTC
clone size: many
V gene: TRBV5-8
D gene: -
J gene: TRBJ2-5

CDR3 protein: CASSYSDRGDTQYF
CDR3 DNA: TGTGCCAGCAGTTACTCCGACAGAGGAGATACGCAGTATTTT
clone size: many
V gene: TRBV6-5
D gene: -
J gene: TRBJ2-3

CDR3 protein: CSARPGLGWDTGELFF
CDR3 DNA: TGCAGTGCTAGACCAGGGCTGGGGTGGGACACCGGGGAGCTGTTTTTT
clone size: many
V gene: TRBV20-1
D gene: -
J gene: TRBJ2-2

CDR3 protein: CAWSPRGYSPLHF
CDR3 DNA: TGTGCCTGGAGTCCTAGGGGGTATTCACCCCTCCACTTT
clone size: many
V gene: TRBV30
D gene: -
J gene: TRBJ1-6

CDR3 protein: CASSWSATQYF
CDR3 DNA: TGTGCCAGCAGCTGGTCGGCGACCCAGTACTTC
clone size: many
V gene: TRBV11-1
D gene: -
J gene: TRBJ2-5

CDR3 protein: CASRQVYEQYF
CDR3 DNA: TGTGCCAGCCGACAGGTCTACGAGCAGTACTTC
clone size: many
V gene: TRBV28
D gene: -
J gene: TRBJ2-7

CDR3 protein: CASSLEQGARSEAFF
CDR3 DNA: TGCGCCAGCAGCTTGGAGCAGGGGGCAAGGAGTGAAGCTTTCTTT
clone size: medium-sized
V gene: TRBV5-1
D gene: TRBD1
J gene: TRBJ1-1

CDR3 protein: CSALRGDGYTF
CDR3 DNA: TGCAGCGCGCTCAGGGGCGATGGCTACACCTTC
clone size: -
V gene: TRBV29-1
D gene: -
J gene: TRBJ1-2

CDR3 protein: CASSLSEAFF
CDR3 DNA: TGTGCCAGCAGTTTGTCTGAAGCTTTCTTT
clone size: -
V gene: TRBV12-3/TRBV12-4
D gene: -
J gene: TRBJ1-1

CDR3 protein: CSAISKRELGDTQYF
CDR3 DNA: TGCAGTGCCATATCCAAGCGGGAGTTGGGAGATACGCAGTATTTT
clone size: many
V gene: TRBV20-1
D gene: TRBD2
J gene: TRBJ2-3

CDR3 protein: CASSLGGRDGGYTF
CDR3 DNA: TGTGCCAGCAGCCTAGGGGGCAGGGATGGAGGCTACACCTTC
clone size: many
V gene: TRBV6-1
D gene: TRBD1
J gene: TRBJ1-2